One and the same sample provided the 20 T cell receptor beta chains below, sequenced in a study of cytomegalovirus exposure and HLA in healthy donors. A multiplex PCR was run with 60 Vbeta primers and 13 Jbeta primers. Only in-frame clones appear in the TCRdb table, and some are missing; sequencing was by immunoSEQ multiplex PCR. The sample carries 93,000 or so clones, 84% recorded once. Specimen: PBMCs. Receptor source: a woman between 18 and 29 years old in good health and CMV-seropositive.

The rearrangement links TRBV4-1 to TRBJ1-6, with 7 bases matching TRBD1. V shed 4 bases and J 4 bases; nucleotides not matched to a gene: 10. This CDR3 has 17 residues. CDR1 is MGHRA and CDR2 is YSYEKL in the germline V gene. The CDR3 spells CASSLRTGTDYNSPLHF. CDR3 nucleotides: TGCGCCAGCAGCCTAAGAACCGGGACAGATTATAATTCACCCCTCCACTTT.

Only one count was recorded for this clone. The rearrangement uses TRBV6-1 and TRBJ2-7, with TRBD1 identical over 10 bases. The length of the CDR3 is 14 residues. V dropped 4 bases and J dropped 5; count of bases not matched to a gene: 5. Germline V lookup: CDR1 MNHNS, CDR2 SASEGT. This CDR3 is CASSAGQGEDEQYF. The DNA for the CDR3 is TGTGCCAGCAGTGCCGGACAGGGGGAGGACGAGCAGTACTTC.

This clone was seen a handful of times. The chain is built from TRBV6-1 and TRBJ1-2, with TRBD1 matching 10 bases. V lost 4 bases, J lost 8 bases, and 7 bases stayed unmatched. The CDR3 covers 14 residues. Germline V CDR1 and CDR2: MNHNS, SASEGT. The CDR3 is CASSATGGLSGYTF. The CDR3 coding sequence is TGTGCCAGCAGTGCGACAGGGGGCCTGAGCGGCTACACCTTC.

The gene calls are TRBV6-5 and TRBJ2-5; the D is unclear. Germline loops: CDR1 MNHEY, CDR2 SVGAGI. The V gene lost 5 bases and the J gene lost 5 bases, with 9 bases spanning the gap. The length of the CDR3 is 12 residues. The CDR3 protein is CASSDPGETQYF. The CDR3 DNA is TGTGCCAGCAGTGACCCCGGGGAGACCCAGTACTTC.

V is TRBV5-1 and J is TRBJ2-7; TRBD1 matches at 8 bases. Unmatched junction bases numbered 5, after V lost 2 bases and J lost 7 bases. This CDR3 has 13 residues. Germline lookup yields CDR1 SGHRS and CDR2 YFSETQ. The CDR3 nucleotides are TGCGCCAGCAGCTTCGGACAGGGCAGGGAGCAGTACTTC. This gives the protein CASSFGQGREQYF.

The count of this clone is one. This sequence joins TRBV5-1 and TRBJ2-2; perhaps TRBD2 as D (5 bases). From germline, CDR1 is SGHRS and CDR2 YFSETQ. CDR3 length: 16 residues. V lost 2 bases to trimming and J lost 0 bases, with 11 bases between them. CDR3 coding DNA: TGCGCCAGCAGCTTCATCCCGGGGACGAACACCGGGGAGCTGTTTTTT. Translated: CASSFIPGTNTGELFF.

This clone was seen a single time. The rearrangement joins TRBV10-2 to TRBJ2-7, with 7 bases that match TRBD1. With V trimmed by 2 bases and J by 2 bases, 6 bases remained unmatched. The CDR3 sequence is 15 residues long. The germline gives CDR1 WSHSY, CDR2 SAAADI. The CDR3 nucleotides are TGCGCCAGCAGTGAGCCCCGACAGGGAACCTACGAGCAGTACTTC. Its translation is CASSEPRQGTYEQYF.

This chain joins TRBV10-3 and TRBJ2-7; 11 bases align to TRBD2. Germline loops: CDR1 ENHRY, CDR2 SYGVKD. J gave up 4 bases and V 10 bases, and 15 bases lay outside the gene matches. The CDR3 sequence is 16 residues long. The CDR3 coding sequence is TGTGCCACCCGAGCCGGGGGGACTAGCGGACAGTACGAGCAGTACTTC. It specifies CATRAGGTSGQYEQYF.

The chain joins TRBV29-1 to TRBJ2-3; 13 bases are shared with TRBD2. Germline V gene sequence: CDR1 SQVTM, CDR2 ANQGSEA. V gave up 4 bases and J gave up 10 bases; unmatched junction bases: 5. This CDR3 is built from 13 residues. As DNA, the CDR3 is TGCAGCGTTGCCGGGACTAGCGGGATCGCGCAGTATTTT. As protein: CSVAGTSGIAQYF.

The chain employs TRBV10-2 and TRBJ2-5; TRBD1 matches at 9 bases. The CDR3 has 15 amino acids. Per germline, CDR1 WSHSY and CDR2 SAAADI. V was pared by 0 bases and J by 4 bases, with 3 bases of the junction left unmatched. CDR3 region: CASSESRDRVETQYF. The CDR3 DNA reads as TGCGCCAGCAGTGAGTCCCGGGACAGGGTAGAGACCCAGTACTTC.

The table lists this clone with a few counts. The chain joins TRBV5-1 to TRBJ1-1; D perhaps matches TRBD1 (6 bases). Trimming left V 5 bases short and J 4 bases short, with 15 bases between. Germline CDR1 SGHRS, CDR2 YFSETQ. This CDR3 has 14 residues. CDR3 nucleotide sequence: TGCGCCAGCAGACTGGGACAAACTTTCACTGAAGCTTTCTTT. Translating it yields CASRLGQTFTEAFF.

The chain employs TRBV7-8 and TRBJ1-5; unclear D gene. CDR1 is SGHVS, CDR2 FQNEAQ, per germline. V lost 11 bases and J 0 bases, leaving 14 bases between the germline ends. The CDR3 is 14 residues long. This CDR3 reads CASTRGDSNQPQHF. CDR3 DNA: TGTGCCTCAACCCGCGGGGATAGCAATCAGCCCCAGCATTTT.

J is TRBJ1-2 and V is TRBV9; D perhaps matches TRBD1 (6 bases). V lost 4 bases to trimming and J lost 4 bases, with 20 bases between them. This CDR3 is 16 amino acids long. Per germline, CDR1 SGDLS and CDR2 YYNGEE. In DNA, the CDR3 is TGTGCCAGCAGCCCCTTCGGACAGCCCGAACCCTATGGCTACACCTTC. This gives the protein CASSPFGQPEPYGYTF.

The chain links TRBV7-9 to TRBJ2-1; 12 positions match TRBD2. Germline V CDR1 and CDR2: SEHNR, FQNEAQ (reference sequence). CDR3 length equals 13 residues. Losses at the gene ends were 6 bases for V and 10 bases for J; bases not matched to a gene: 4. DNA for the CDR3: TGTGCCAGCAGGGGACTAGCGGGTGGGGAGCAGTTCTTC. This sequence encodes CASRGLAGGEQFF.

This clone was found a few times. The V and J genes are TRBV15 and TRBJ1-5; D remains ambiguous. Germline loops: CDR1 LNHNV, CDR2 YYDKDF (reference sequence). Trimming shortened V by 4 bases and J by 5 bases, and 9 bases separated the two germline ends. This CDR3 spans 13 amino acids. The CDR3 nucleotides read TGTGCCACCAGCACGGGTTTGTATCAGCCCCAGCATTTT. Its protein is CATSTGLYQPQHF.

This clone has only one observation. For the CDR3, the DNA is TGCAGTGCGGAAGAGGGCTATGGCTACACCTTC. Translated, it gives CSAEEGYGYTF. The chain uses TRBV20-1 and TRBJ1-2; no clear D. Germline V lookup: CDR1 DFQATT, CDR2 SNEGSKA (reference sequence). This CDR3 has 11 amino acids. The V gene lost 6 bases and the J gene lost 4 bases, with 9 bases spanning the gap.

CDR3 loop: CASSLPLAGVNTDTQYF. CDR3 nucleotide sequence: TGTGCCAGCAGCTTACCGCTAGCGGGAGTCAACACAGATACGCAGTATTTT. The rearrangement uses TRBV7-9 and TRBJ2-3; 10 nucleotides align to TRBD2. With V trimmed by 2 bases and J by 2 bases, 7 bases remained unmatched. The CDR3 runs 17 residues. Germline V CDR1 and CDR2: SEHNR, FQNEAQ (reference sequence).

The genes are TRBV2 and TRBJ2-5; maybe TRBD2 (5 bases). The J call is in doubt because the DNA end fits TRBJ2-7 better. The length of the CDR3 is 16 residues. Germline V gene sequence: CDR1 SNHLY, CDR2 FYNNEI. The CDR3 coding sequence is TGTGCCAGCCGGGGTCGCAGAAAAGACCTAATCTACGAGCAGTACTTC. It encodes CASRGRRKDLIYEQYF.

Worth noting for this clone: The junction departs from the called germline gene at one end, perhaps through a read error. V and J are TRBV7-7 and TRBJ1-4; no reliable D call. The CDR3 length is 15 residues. From germline, CDR1 is SSHAT and CDR2 FNYEAQ (reference sequence). For the CDR3, the DNA is TGTGCTAGCAGCTCCGGCGCAGGCCGTAATGAAAAACTGTTTTTT. Translation: CASSSGAGRNEKLFF.

A single count supports this clone. Additional DNA sequences in this sample encode the identical CDR3. The rearrangement links TRBV2 to TRBJ2-3, with 9 bases matching TRBD1. After removal of 6 bases from V and 3 bases from J, the junction contained 7 bases not matched to a gene. CDR1 is SNHLY, CDR2 FYNNEI, per germline. The CDR3 sequence is 15 residues long. CDR3 nucleotides: TGTGCCAGCAGGAAACAGGGGGCTTCGACAGATACGCAGTATTTT. Its translation: CASRKQGASTDTQYF.